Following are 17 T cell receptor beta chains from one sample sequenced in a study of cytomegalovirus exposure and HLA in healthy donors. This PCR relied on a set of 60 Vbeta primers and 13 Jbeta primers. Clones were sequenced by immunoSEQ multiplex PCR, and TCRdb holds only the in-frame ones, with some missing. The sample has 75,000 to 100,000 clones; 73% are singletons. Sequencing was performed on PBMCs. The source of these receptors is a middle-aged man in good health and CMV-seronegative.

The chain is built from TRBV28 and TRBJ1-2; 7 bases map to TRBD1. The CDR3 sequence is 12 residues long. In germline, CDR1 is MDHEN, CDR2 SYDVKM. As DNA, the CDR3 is TGTGCGACTCGACAGGGATCCTATGGCTACACCTTC. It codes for CATRQGSYGYTF.

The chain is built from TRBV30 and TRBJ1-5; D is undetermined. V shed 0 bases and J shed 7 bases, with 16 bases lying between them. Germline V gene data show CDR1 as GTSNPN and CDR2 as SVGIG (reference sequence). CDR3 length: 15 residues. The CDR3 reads CAWSVKGLEGQPQHF. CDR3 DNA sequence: TGTGCCTGGAGTGTAAAAGGGCTTGAGGGCCAGCCCCAGCATTTT.

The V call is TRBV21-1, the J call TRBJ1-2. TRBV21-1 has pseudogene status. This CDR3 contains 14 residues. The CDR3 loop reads CASSKSTGTMGYTF. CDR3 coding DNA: TGTGCCAGCAGCAAGAGTACAGGGACTATGGGCTACACCTTC.

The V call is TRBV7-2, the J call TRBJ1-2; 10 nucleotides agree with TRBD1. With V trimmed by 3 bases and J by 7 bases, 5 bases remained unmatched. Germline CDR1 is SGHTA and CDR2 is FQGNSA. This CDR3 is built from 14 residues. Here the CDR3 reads CASSFMTGGPGYTF. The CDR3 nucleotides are TGTGCCAGCAGCTTCATGACAGGGGGCCCTGGCTACACCTTC. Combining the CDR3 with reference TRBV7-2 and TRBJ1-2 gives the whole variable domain GAGVSQSPSNKVTEKGKDVELRCDPISGHTALYWYRQSLGQGLEFLIYFQGNSAPDKSGLPSDRFSAERTGGSVSTLTIQRTQQEDSAVYLCASSFMTGGPGYTFGSGTRLTVV.

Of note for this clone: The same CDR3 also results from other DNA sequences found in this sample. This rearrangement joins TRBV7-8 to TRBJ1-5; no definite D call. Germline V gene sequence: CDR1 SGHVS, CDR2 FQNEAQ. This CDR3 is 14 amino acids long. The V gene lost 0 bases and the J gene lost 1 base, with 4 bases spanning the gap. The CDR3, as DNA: TGTGCCAGCAGCTTAGCCTACAGCAATCAGCCCCAGCATTTT. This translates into CASSLAYSNQPQHF.

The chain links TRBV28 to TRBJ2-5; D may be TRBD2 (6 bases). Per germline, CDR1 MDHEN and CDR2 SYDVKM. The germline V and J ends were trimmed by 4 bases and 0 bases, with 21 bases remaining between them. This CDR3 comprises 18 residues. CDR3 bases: TGTGCCAGCAGTTCCCCCCTTATGGTAGCGGATTACCAAGAGACCCAGTACTTC. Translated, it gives CASSSPLMVADYQETQYF.

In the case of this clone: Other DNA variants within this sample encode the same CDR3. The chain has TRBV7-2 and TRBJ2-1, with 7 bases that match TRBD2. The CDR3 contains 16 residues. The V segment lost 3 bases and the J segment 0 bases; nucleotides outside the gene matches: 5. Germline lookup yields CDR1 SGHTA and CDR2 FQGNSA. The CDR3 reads CASSLDGGSSYNEQFF. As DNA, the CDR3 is TGTGCCAGCAGCTTGGACGGGGGGAGCTCCTACAATGAGCAGTTCTTC.

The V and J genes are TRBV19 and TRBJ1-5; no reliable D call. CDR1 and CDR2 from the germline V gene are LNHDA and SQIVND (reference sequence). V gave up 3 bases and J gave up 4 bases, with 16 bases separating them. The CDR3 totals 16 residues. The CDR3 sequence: CASSMQYFRENQPQHF. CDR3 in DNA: TGTGCCAGTAGTATGCAGTATTTCCGGGAAAATCAGCCCCAGCATTTT.

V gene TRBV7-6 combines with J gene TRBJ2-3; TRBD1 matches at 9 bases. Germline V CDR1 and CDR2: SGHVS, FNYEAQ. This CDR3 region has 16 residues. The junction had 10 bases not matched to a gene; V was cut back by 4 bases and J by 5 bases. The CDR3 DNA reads TGTGCCAGCAGCTCACCATCGGGACAGGGAGGAGATACGCAGTATTTT. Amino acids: CASSSPSGQGGDTQYF.

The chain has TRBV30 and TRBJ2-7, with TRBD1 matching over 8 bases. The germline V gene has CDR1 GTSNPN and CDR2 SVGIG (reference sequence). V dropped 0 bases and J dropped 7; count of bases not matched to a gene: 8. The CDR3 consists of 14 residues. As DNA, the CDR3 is TGTGCCTGGAGTGTCGGGCAGGGGGCGGGAGAGCAGTACTTC. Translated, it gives CAWSVGQGAGEQYF. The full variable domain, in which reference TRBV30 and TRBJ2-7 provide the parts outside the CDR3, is SQTIHQWPATLVQPVGSPLSLECTVEGTSNPNLYWYRQAAGRGLQLLFYSVGIGQISSEVPQNLSASRPQDRQFILSSKKLLLSDSGFYLCAWSVGQGAGEQYFGPGTRLTVT.

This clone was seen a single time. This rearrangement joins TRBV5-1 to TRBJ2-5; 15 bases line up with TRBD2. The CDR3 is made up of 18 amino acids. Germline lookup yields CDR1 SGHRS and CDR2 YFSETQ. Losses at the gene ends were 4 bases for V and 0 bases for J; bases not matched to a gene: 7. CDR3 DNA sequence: TGCGCCAGCAGCACCGGGACTAGCGGGGGGTCGTACCAAGAGACCCAGTACTTC. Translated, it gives CASSTGTSGGSYQETQYF.

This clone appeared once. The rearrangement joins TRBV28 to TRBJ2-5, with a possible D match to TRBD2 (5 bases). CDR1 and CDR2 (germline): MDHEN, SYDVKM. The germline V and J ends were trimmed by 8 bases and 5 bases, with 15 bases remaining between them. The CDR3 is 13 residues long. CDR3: CASERSPGETQYF. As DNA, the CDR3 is TGTGCCAGCGAGCGGTCCCCCGGGGAGACCCAGTACTTC.

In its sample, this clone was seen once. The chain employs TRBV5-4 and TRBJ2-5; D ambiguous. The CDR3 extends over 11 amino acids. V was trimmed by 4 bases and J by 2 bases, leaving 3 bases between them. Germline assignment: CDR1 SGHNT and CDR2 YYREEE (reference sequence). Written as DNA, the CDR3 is TGTGCCAGCAGCCAACAAGAGACCCAGTACTTC. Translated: CASSQQETQYF.

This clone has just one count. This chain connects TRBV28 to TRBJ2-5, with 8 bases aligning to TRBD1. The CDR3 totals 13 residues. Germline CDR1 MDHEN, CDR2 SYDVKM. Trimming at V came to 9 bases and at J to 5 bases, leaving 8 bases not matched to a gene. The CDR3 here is CASARGLGETQYF. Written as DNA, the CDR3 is TGTGCCAGTGCCAGGGGGCTGGGGGAGACCCAGTACTTC.

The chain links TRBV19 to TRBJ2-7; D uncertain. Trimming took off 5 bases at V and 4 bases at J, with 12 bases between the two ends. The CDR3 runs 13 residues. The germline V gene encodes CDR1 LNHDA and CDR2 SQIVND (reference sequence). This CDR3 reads CASSSPSGYEQYF. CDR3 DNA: TGTGCCAGTAGTTCTCCTTCCGGGTACGAGCAGTACTTC.

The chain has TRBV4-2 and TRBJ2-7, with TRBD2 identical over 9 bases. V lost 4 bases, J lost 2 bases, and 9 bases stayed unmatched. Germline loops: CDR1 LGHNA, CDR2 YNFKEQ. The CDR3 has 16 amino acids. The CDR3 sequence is CASSPLAGGLTYEQYF. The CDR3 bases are TGTGCCAGCAGCCCGCTTGCGGGGGGGCTGACCTACGAGCAGTACTTC.

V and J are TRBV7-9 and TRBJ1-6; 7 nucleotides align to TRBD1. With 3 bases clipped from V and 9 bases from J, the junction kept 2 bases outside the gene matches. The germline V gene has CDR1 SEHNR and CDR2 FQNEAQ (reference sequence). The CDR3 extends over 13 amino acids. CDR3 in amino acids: CASSLTGRSPLHF. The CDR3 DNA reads TGTGCCAGCAGCTTGACAGGGCGTTCACCCCTCCACTTT.